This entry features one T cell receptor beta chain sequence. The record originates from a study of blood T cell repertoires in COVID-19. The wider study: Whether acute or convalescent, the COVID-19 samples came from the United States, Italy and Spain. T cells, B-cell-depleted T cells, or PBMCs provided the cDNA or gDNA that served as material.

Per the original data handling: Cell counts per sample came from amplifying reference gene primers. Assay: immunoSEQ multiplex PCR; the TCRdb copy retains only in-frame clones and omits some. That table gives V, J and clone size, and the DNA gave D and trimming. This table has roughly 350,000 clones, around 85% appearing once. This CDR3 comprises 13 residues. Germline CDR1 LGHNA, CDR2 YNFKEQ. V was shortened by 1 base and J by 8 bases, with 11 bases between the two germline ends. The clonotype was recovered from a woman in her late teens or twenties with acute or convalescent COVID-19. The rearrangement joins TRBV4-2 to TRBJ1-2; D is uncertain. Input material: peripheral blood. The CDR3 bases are TGTGCCAGCAGCCAAGGAGAAGATTACGGCTACACCTTC. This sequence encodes CASSQGEDYGYTF.